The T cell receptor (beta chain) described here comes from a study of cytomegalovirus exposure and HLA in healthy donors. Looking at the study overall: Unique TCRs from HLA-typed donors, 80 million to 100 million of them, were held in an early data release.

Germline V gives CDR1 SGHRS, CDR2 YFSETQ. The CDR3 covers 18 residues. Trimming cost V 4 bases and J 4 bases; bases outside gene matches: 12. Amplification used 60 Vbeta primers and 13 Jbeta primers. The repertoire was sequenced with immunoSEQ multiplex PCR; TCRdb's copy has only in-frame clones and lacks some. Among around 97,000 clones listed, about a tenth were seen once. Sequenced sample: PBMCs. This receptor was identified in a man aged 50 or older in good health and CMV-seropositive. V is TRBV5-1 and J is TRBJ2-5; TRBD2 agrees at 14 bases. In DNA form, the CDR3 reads TGCGCCAGCAGCCCCGGTGGGACTAGCGGGAGCTTCGGAGAGACCCAGTACTTC. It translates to CASSPGGTSGSFGETQYF.